This T cell receptor beta chain stems from a study of blood T cell repertoires in COVID-19. The repertoire was sequenced with immunoSEQ multiplex PCR; TCRdb's copy has only in-frame clones and lacks some. This sample has fewer than 65,000 clones, with approximately 79% found just once. V was cut by 4 bases and J by 3 bases, with 7 bases left in between. The CDR3 is made up of 13 amino acids. The chain links TRBV12-3 or TRBV12-4 to TRBJ1-5; D is perhaps TRBD1 (6 bases). Input material: peripheral blood. This sequence was found in a human donor in a cohort sampled during active COVID-19. CDR3 region: CASSWGPNQPQHF. The CDR3 DNA reads TGTGCCAGCAGTTGGGGGCCCAATCAGCCCCAGCATTTT.